The rows below give T cell receptor beta chains drawn from one sample of a study of OX40 agonist ivuxolimab in advanced cancers. TCRdb keeps only in-frame clones here, not all; method: immunoSEQ multiplex PCR. This table holds around 70,000 clones, more than 75% found once. This sample comprised CD4+ or CD8+ T cells sorted from blood, obtained in a trial of the OX40 agonist ivuxolimab. Receptor source: an adult with an advanced solid tumor such as melanoma, head and neck, liver or kidney cancer. The CDR3 runs from the conserved cysteine through the conserved F or W. D genes are given only for firm matches. Not all rows give a size; the values are once, few, many and, for expanded clones, a class.

D: TRBD1; V: TRBV15; J: TRBJ2-2; size: -; CDR3: CATSRGGTDNTGELFF; DNA: TGTGCCACCAGCAGAGGAGGGACAGACAACACCGGGGAGCTGTTTTTT
D: -; V: TRBV7-9; J: TRBJ2-1; size: -; CDR3: CASSLAYILPWQFF; DNA: TGTGCCAGCAGCTTAGCGTATATTCTGCCATGGCAGTTCTTC
D: TRBD1; V: TRBV30; J: TRBJ1-2; size: -; CDR3: CAWTMAGGRGYTF; DNA: TGTGCCTGGACCATGGCAGGGGGTCGAGGCTACACCTTC
D: TRBD2; V: TRBV7-9; J: TRBJ2-1; size: -; CDR3: CASSSGGRVSYNEQFF; DNA: TGTGCCAGCAGCTCCGGCGGGAGGGTCTCCTACAATGAGCAGTTCTTC
D: TRBD1; V: TRBV6-6; J: TRBJ2-5; size: -; CDR3: CASSYPEGGAETQYF; DNA: TGTGCCAGCAGTTACCCTGAAGGGGGCGCCGAGACCCAGTACTTC
D: TRBD1; V: TRBV19; J: TRBJ1-5; size: -; CDR3: CASTQRGQGAFYRQHF; DNA: TGTGCCAGTACCCAGCGAGGACAGGGGGCGTTTTATCGCCAGCATTTT
D: -; V: TRBV18; J: TRBJ1-5; size: -; CDR3: CASSLQSNQPQHF; DNA: TGTGCCAGCTCACTTCAGAGCAATCAGCCCCAGCATTTT
D: -; V: TRBV11-2; J: TRBJ2-3; size: -; CDR3: CASRGATDTQYF; DNA: TGTGCCAGCAGGGGGGCAACAGATACGCAGTATTTT
D: TRBD2; V: TRBV30; J: TRBJ2-1; size: few; CDR3: CAWSGLAGEAETNEQFF; DNA: TGTGCCTGGAGTGGACTAGCGGGAGAAGCTGAGACCAATGAGCAGTTCTTC
D: TRBD2; V: TRBV19; J: TRBJ2-3; size: -; CDR3: CASSSSGREDTQYF; DNA: TGTGCCAGTAGTTCTAGCGGGAGGGAAGATACGCAGTATTTT
D: -; V: TRBV4-1; J: TRBJ1-4; size: -; CDR3: CASSQVGASWEKLFF; DNA: TGCGCCAGCAGCCAAGTGGGAGCGAGTTGGGAAAAACTGTTTTTT
D: -; V: TRBV28; J: TRBJ2-2; size: -; CDR3: CASSSNSALTGELFF; DNA: TGTGCCAGCAGTTCAAACTCCGCTCTTACCGGGGAGCTGTTTTTT
D: -; V: TRBV10-1; J: TRBJ2-7; size: -; CDR3: CASIAETATYEQYF; DNA: TGCGCCAGCATAGCGGAGACAGCTACCTACGAGCAGTACTTC
D: -; V: TRBV5-1; J: TRBJ2-5; size: -; CDR3: CASSLTSGETQYF; DNA: TGCGCCAGCAGCTTGACGTCAGGAGAGACCCAGTACTTC
D: -; V: TRBV18; J: TRBJ2-1; size: once; CDR3: CASSPGLPLSYNEQFF; DNA: TGTGCCAGCTCCCCGGGACTTCCTCTATCCTACAATGAGCAGTTCTTC
D: TRBD1; V: TRBV5-1; J: TRBJ2-6; size: -; CDR3: CASSLGGTGKANVLTF; DNA: TGCGCCAGCAGCTTGGGGGGGACAGGGAAGGCCAACGTCCTGACTTTC
D: TRBD2; V: TRBV28; J: TRBJ2-5; size: -; CDR3: CASNSGSWKTQYF; DNA: TGTGCCAGCAATAGCGGGAGTTGGAAGACCCAGTACTTC
D: -; V: TRBV7-8; J: TRBJ1-5; size: -; CDR3: CASRPQGTGGWPQHF; DNA: TGTGCCAGCAGACCCCAAGGCACGGGGGGTTGGCCCCAGCATTTT
D: TRBD1; V: TRBV11-2; J: TRBJ1-2; size: -; CDR3: CASSLERQGRYGYTF; DNA: TGTGCCAGCAGCTTAGAAAGACAGGGAAGGTATGGCTACACCTTC
D: -; V: TRBV4-2; J: TRBJ2-7; size: -; CDR3: CASSHPDSYEQYF; DNA: TGTGCCAGCAGCCACCCTGACTCCTACGAGCAGTACTTC
D: -; V: TRBV28; J: TRBJ1-5; size: -; CDR3: CASRYVLGALQNQPQHF; DNA: TGTGCCAGCAGGTACGTCTTAGGGGCCCTACAGAATCAGCCCCAGCATTTT
D: TRBD1; V: TRBV7-2; J: TRBJ1-5; size: -; CDR3: CASSYYRGLTPQHF; DNA: TGTGCCAGCAGCTACTACAGGGGGCTGACGCCCCAGCATTTT
D: TRBD1; V: TRBV27; J: TRBJ1-4; size: -; CDR3: CASRGQGAGEKLFF; DNA: TGTGCCAGCAGAGGACAGGGGGCTGGAGAAAAACTGTTTTTT
D: -; V: TRBV28; J: TRBJ2-3; size: -; CDR3: CASRATDTQYF; DNA: TGTGCCAGCAGAGCGACAGATACGCAGTATTTT
D: -; V: TRBV5-1; J: TRBJ2-6; size: once; CDR3: CASEGGSGANVLTF; DNA: TGCGCCAGCGAGGGGGGCTCTGGGGCCAACGTCCTGACTTTC
D: -; V: TRBV5-4; J: TRBJ1-5; size: -; CDR3: CASSLGGGNQPQHF; DNA: TGTGCCAGCAGCTTGGGGGGAGGCAATCAGCCCCAGCATTTT
D: -; V: TRBV7-2; J: TRBJ1-5; size: few; CDR3: CASSSFFNQPQHF; DNA: TGTGCCAGCAGCTCCTTTTTCAATCAGCCCCAGCATTTT
D: -; V: TRBV7-2; J: TRBJ2-7; size: -; CDR3: CASSFRTGGAYEQYF; DNA: TGTGCCAGCAGCTTCCGGACAGGCGGGGCCTACGAGCAGTACTTC